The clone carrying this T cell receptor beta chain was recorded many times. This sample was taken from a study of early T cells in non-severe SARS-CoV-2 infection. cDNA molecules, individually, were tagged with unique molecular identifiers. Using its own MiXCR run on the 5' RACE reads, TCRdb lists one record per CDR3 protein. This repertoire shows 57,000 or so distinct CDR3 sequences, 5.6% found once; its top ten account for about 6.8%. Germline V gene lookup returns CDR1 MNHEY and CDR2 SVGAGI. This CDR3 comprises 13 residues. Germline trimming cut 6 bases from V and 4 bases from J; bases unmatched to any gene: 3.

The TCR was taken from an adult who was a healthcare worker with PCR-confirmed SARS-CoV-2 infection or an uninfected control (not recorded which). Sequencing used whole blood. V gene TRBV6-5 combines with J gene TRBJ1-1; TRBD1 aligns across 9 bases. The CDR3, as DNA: TGTGCCAGCAGGGGACAGGGAGGCACTGAAGCTTTCTTT. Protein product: CASRGQGGTEAFF.